Sequencing of this T cell receptor (beta chain) was carried out in a study of cytotoxic CD8 clonotypes in ibrutinib-treated CLL. V shed 10 bases and J 2 bases; nucleotides not matched to a gene: 8. CDR1 and CDR2 (germline): ENHRY, SYGVKD. The CDR3 is made up of 14 amino acids. Here immunoSEQ multiplex PCR was the method, and the copy in TCRdb shows in-frame clones only, minus some. The repertoire holds roughly 180,000 clones, with over 60% as singletons. This TCR was sampled from a human donor with chronic lymphocytic leukemia. The sequenced sample was PBMCs, obtained after 24 months of ibrutinib treatment. J is TRBJ1-2 and V is TRBV10-3; 9 positions agree with TRBD1. CDR3 nucleotides: TGTGCCACCCAACCGGGACAGGGAAACTATGGCTACACCTTC. Translated: CATQPGQGNYGYTF.